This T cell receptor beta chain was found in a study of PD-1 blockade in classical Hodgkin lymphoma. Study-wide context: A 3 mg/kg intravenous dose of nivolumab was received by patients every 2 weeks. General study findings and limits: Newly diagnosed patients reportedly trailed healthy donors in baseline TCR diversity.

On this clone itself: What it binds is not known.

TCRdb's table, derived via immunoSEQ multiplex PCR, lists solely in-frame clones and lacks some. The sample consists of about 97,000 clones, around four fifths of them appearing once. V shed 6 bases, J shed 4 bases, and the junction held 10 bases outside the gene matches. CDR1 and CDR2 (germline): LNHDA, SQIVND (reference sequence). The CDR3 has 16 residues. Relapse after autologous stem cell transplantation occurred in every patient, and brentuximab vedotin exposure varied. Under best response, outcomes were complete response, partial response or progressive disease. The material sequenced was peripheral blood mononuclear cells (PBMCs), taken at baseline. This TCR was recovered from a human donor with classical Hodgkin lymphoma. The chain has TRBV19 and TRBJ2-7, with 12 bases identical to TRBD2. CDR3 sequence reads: CASSRSGLAGGYEQYF. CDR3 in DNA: TGTGCCAGTAGCCGATCGGGACTAGCGGGTGGATACGAGCAGTACTTC.